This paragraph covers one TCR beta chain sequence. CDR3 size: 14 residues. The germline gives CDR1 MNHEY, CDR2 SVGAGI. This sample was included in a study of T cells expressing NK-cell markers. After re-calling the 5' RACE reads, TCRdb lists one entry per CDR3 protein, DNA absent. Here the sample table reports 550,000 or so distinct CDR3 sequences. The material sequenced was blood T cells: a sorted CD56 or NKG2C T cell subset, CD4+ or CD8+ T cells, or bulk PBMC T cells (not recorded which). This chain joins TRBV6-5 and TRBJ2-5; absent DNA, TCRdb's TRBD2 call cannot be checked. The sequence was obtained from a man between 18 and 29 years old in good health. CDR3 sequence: CASTQGHPSETQYF.